Presented here are 21 T cell receptor beta chains from one specimen sequenced in a study of OX40 agonist ivuxolimab in advanced cancers. The repertoire was sequenced with immunoSEQ multiplex PCR; TCRdb's copy has only in-frame clones and lacks some. The sample records roughly 53,000 clones, approximately 87% being singletons. The sequences come from CD4+ or CD8+ T cells sorted from blood, collected in a trial of the OX40 agonist ivuxolimab. These receptors were collected from an adult with an advanced solid tumor such as melanoma, head and neck, liver or kidney cancer.

The chain uses TRBV5-1 and TRBJ2-1; TRBD1 or TRBD2 may be the D gene (6 bases each). Germline loops: CDR1 SGHRS, CDR2 YFSETQ. V lost 7 bases and J 4 bases, leaving 15 bases between the germline ends. The CDR3 length is 14 residues. The CDR3 loop reads CASGGGAEYNEQFF. The CDR3, as DNA: TGCGCCAGCGGGGGCGGGGCGGAGTACAATGAGCAGTTCTTC.

This chain joins TRBV2 and TRBJ2-5, with D unclear. The germline V and J ends were trimmed by 7 bases and 2 bases, with 5 bases remaining between them. Looked up from germline, CDR1 is SNHLY and CDR2 is FYNNEI. The CDR3 is made up of 11 amino acids. CDR3 sequence (DNA): TGTGCCAGCACCCTACAAGAGACCCAGTACTTC. This gives the protein CASTLQETQYF.

A few counts support this clone. The genes are TRBV30 and TRBJ2-7, with a weak D call TRBD1 (5 bases). Trimming left V 3 bases short and J 2 bases short, with 11 bases between. In germline, CDR1 is GTSNPN, CDR2 SVGIG (reference sequence). The CDR3 covers 13 residues. The CDR3 here is CAWRSGQAYEQYF. CDR3 in DNA: TGTGCCTGGAGGTCAGGGCAAGCCTACGAGCAGTACTTC.

In its sample, this clone was seen a few times. This chain joins TRBV2 and TRBJ2-4, with D perhaps TRBD1 (5 bases). The germline gives CDR1 SNHLY, CDR2 FYNNEI. V dropped 6 bases and J dropped 5 bases, with 17 bases sitting between them. This CDR3 has 15 residues. CDR3 protein: CASSDGQGWENIQYF. Written as DNA, the CDR3 is TGTGCCAGCAGCGACGGGCAGGGATGGGAAAACATTCAGTACTTC.

The chain joins TRBV6-4 to TRBJ1-1, with 9 bases identical to TRBD1. The V and J ends lost 4 bases and 8 bases, in that order; junction bases with no gene match: 8. Per germline, CDR1 MRHNA and CDR2 SNTAGT. This CDR3 has 14 amino acids. This chain's CDR3 is CASSASPGQGEAFF. For the CDR3, the DNA is TGTGCCAGCAGTGCGTCTCCGGGACAGGGCGAAGCTTTCTTT.

The CDR3 sequence is CASSLDGVGEQFF. CDR3 bases: TGTGCCAGCAGCTTGGACGGGGTCGGGGAGCAGTTCTTC. V usage is TRBV5-4 and J usage is TRBJ2-1; possible D gene TRBD2, 5 bases. The germline V gene encodes CDR1 SGHNT and CDR2 YYREEE (reference sequence). V was trimmed by 0 bases and J by 10 bases, leaving 11 bases between them. CDR3 length: 13 amino acids.

In regard to this clone: The junction departs from the called germline gene at one end, perhaps through a read error. The rearrangement uses TRBV7-7 and TRBJ2-1; 9 nucleotides line up with TRBD1. This CDR3 region has 17 residues. CDR1 and CDR2 from the germline V gene are SSHAT and FNYEAQ (reference sequence). CDR3 in DNA: TGTGCTAGCAGCTTAAGAGCGACGGGACAGGGAAACAATGAGCAGTTCTTC. Translating it yields CASSLRATGQGNNEQFF.

The J gene is TRBJ2-5, the V gene TRBV4-2, with 8 bases that match TRBD2. The V gene's germline CDR1 is LGHNA and CDR2 YNFKEQ. J was trimmed by 5 bases and V by 0 bases; bases with no gene match: 17. This CDR3 contains 19 residues. The CDR3 DNA is TGTGCCAGCAGCCAAGATGCGGCCGTTCTCCGGGGGGGCGTTGAGACCCAGTACTTC. This sequence encodes CASSQDAAVLRGGVETQYF.

CDR3 amino acids: CASSRSAVYEQYF. Written as DNA, the CDR3 is TGTGCCAGCAGCCGCTCAGCCGTCTACGAGCAGTACTTC. The rearrangement uses TRBV27 and TRBJ2-7; no firm D call. With 6 bases removed from V and 3 bases from J, the gap between germline ends came to 12 bases. The CDR3 is made up of 13 amino acids. Germline V gene sequence: CDR1 MNHEY, CDR2 SMNVEV (reference sequence).

The rearrangement links TRBV15 to TRBJ2-3; D gene unclear. Germline V lookup: CDR1 LNHNV, CDR2 YYDKDF (reference sequence). This CDR3 is built from 16 residues. V lost 0 bases, J lost 3 bases, and 13 bases lay in between. CDR3 protein: CATSRDNRLLTDTQYF. The CDR3 DNA follows: TGTGCCACCAGCAGAGATAATCGTCTATTGACAGATACGCAGTATTTT. Filled out from reference TRBV15 and TRBJ2-3, the complete variable domain reads DAMVIQNPRYQVTQFGKPVTLSCSQTLNHNVMYWYQQKSSQAPKLLFHYYDKDFNNEADTPDNFQSRRPNTSFCFLDIRSPGLGDTAMYLCATSRDNRLLTDTQYFGPGTRLTVL.

The chain recombines TRBV5-1 with TRBJ2-5; 15 bases are a match to TRBD2. This CDR3 has 16 residues. Germline assignment: CDR1 SGHRS and CDR2 YFSETQ. Trimming cost V 4 bases and J 6 bases; bases outside gene matches: 7. The CDR3, as DNA: TGCGCCAGCAGCCAAGGGACTAGCGGGGGGCAGAAGACCCAGTACTTC. This codes for CASSQGTSGGQKTQYF.

The V and J genes are TRBV11-2 and TRBJ2-7, with 9 bases identical to TRBD1. CDR3 size: 19 residues. Germline V gene lookup returns CDR1 SGHAT and CDR2 FQNNGV. V gave up 3 bases and J gave up 4 bases; unmatched junction bases: 19. CDR3 amino acids: CASSLASLRGTGRGYEQYF. The CDR3 nucleotides are TGTGCCAGCAGCTTGGCAAGCCTGAGGGGGACAGGGAGGGGATACGAGCAGTACTTC. The full variable domain, completed using reference TRBV11-2 and TRBJ2-7, is EAGVAQSPRYKIIEKRQSVAFWCNPISGHATLYWYQQILGQGPKLLIQFQNNGVVDDSQLPKDRFSAERLKGVDSTLKIQPAKLEDSAVYLCASSLASLRGTGRGYEQYFGPGTRLTVT.

V usage is TRBV6-5 and J usage is TRBJ2-7, with D possibly matching TRBD1 (6 bases). In germline, CDR1 is MNHEY, CDR2 SVGAGI. The ends were cut back, 2 bases at V and 0 bases at J, with 11 bases in the middle. This CDR3 contains 15 residues. CDR3 bases: TGTGCCAGCAGTTACGTCCAGGGGAGCTCCTACGAGCAGTACTTC. As protein: CASSYVQGSSYEQYF.

The V and J genes are TRBV11-3 and TRBJ2-1; D gene uncertain. Trimming took off 1 base at V and 9 bases at J, with 13 bases between the two ends. The CDR3 is 14 amino acids. Germline CDR1 is SGHNT and CDR2 is YENEEA. This CDR3 reads CASSLAGLAGEQFF. The CDR3 bases are TGTGCCAGCAGCTTAGCGGGTTTAGCCGGTGAGCAGTTCTTC.

This rearrangement joins TRBV2 to TRBJ1-1; D gene uncertain. CDR1 is SNHLY, CDR2 FYNNEI, per germline. There are 15 residues in the CDR3. V lost 5 bases and J 1 base, leaving 14 bases between the germline ends. CDR3 protein: CASSLDQGGNTEAFF. The CDR3 region has the DNA TGTGCCAGCAGTTTAGACCAAGGAGGGAACACTGAAGCTTTCTTT. Combining the CDR3 with reference TRBV2 and TRBJ1-1 gives the whole variable domain EPEVTQTPSHQVTQMGQEVILRCVPISNHLYFYWYRQILGQKVEFLVSFYNNEISEKSEIFDDQFSVERPDGSNFTLKIRSTKLEDSAMYFCASSLDQGGNTEAFFGQGTRLTVV.

The chain links TRBV10-1 to TRBJ2-7, with a weak D call TRBD2 (6 bases). The germline V gene encodes CDR1 WNHNN and CDR2 SYGVQD (reference sequence). Between the trimmed V and J ends, which lost 0 bases and 2 bases, there was a span of 11 bases. The CDR3 contains 15 residues. The CDR3 region is CASSESDGGTYEQYF. The DNA of the CDR3 is TGCGCCAGCAGTGAGTCGGACGGGGGAACCTACGAGCAGTACTTC.

The genes are TRBV28 and TRBJ2-2; 8 positions match TRBD2. CDR1 is MDHEN, CDR2 SYDVKM, per germline. The trim removed 5 bases at V and 1 base at J, leaving 9 bases unmatched. This CDR3 is built from 17 residues. CDR3 residues: CASSGAGLERNTGELFF. DNA of the CDR3: TGTGCCAGCAGTGGCGCGGGACTAGAGAGGAACACCGGGGAGCTGTTTTTT.

Notes on this clone: The junction differs from germline at one of its ends, possibly a read error. The V and J genes are TRBV7-7 and TRBJ2-3; 14 positions agree with TRBD2. The CDR3 covers 16 residues. Germline V gene lookup returns CDR1 SSHAT and CDR2 FNYEAQ (reference sequence). For the CDR3, the DNA is TGTGCTAGCAGCCTGGGGACTAGCGGGGGTGGAGATACGCAGTATTTT. Translation: CASSLGTSGGGDTQYF.

J is TRBJ2-7 and V is TRBV11-3; D is unclear. This CDR3 region has 11 residues. The V and J ends lost 8 bases and 4 bases respectively, with 9 bases between them. Germline V CDR1 and CDR2: SGHNT, YENEEA. CDR3 nucleotide sequence: TGTGCCAGCGGTAGGGAATACGAGCAGTACTTC. This codes for CASGREYEQYF.

The rearrangement joins TRBV19 to TRBJ2-2, with TRBD1 identical over 10 bases. The germline V gene has CDR1 LNHDA and CDR2 SQIVND (reference sequence). V shed 5 bases, J shed 4 bases, and the junction held 7 bases outside the gene matches. CDR3 length: 16 residues. CDR3 DNA: TGTGCCAGTAGTCTAGGACAGGGGGGGAGCACCGGGGAGCTGTTTTTT. It codes for CASSLGQGGSTGELFF.

This chain connects TRBV5-1 to TRBJ2-3; 7 bases fit TRBD2. The CDR3 has 16 residues. CDR1 is SGHRS, CDR2 YFSETQ, per germline. Trimming removed 0 bases from V and 0 bases from J; junction bases left unmatched: 4. The CDR3 reads CASSLAVSGSTDTQYF. The CDR3 DNA is TGCGCCAGCAGCTTGGCCGTTAGCGGGAGCACAGATACGCAGTATTTT.